A selection of T cell receptor beta chains follows, all from one sample in a study of CXCR3-negative and CXCR3-positive naive CD8 T cells. From the 5' RACE reads, TCRdb lists one entry per CDR3 protein and no DNA. The sample table sets out 28,000 or so distinct CDR3 sequences. What was sequenced was naive CXCR3- CD8+ T cells from blood. The receptors come from a human donor in good health. Some clones in this sample may be carry-over from other donors' samples. The CDR3 runs from the conserved cysteine through the conserved F or W. The size of a clone is reported for some rows only, either as once, few or many, or as a class for expanded clones.

clone size: NA; J gene: TRBJ2-7; V gene: TRBV11-2; CDR3 protein: CASSLYGSYEQYF
clone size: NA; J gene: TRBJ2-1; V gene: TRBV9; CDR3 protein: CASSQVASNEQFF
clone size: NA; J gene: TRBJ2-7; V gene: TRBV29-1; CDR3 protein: CSVDNTSSYEQYF
clone size: NA; J gene: TRBJ2-7; V gene: TRBV5-1; CDR3 protein: CASSLTPVGEQYF
clone size: NA; J gene: TRBJ2-1; V gene: TRBV6-6; CDR3 protein: CASSAGLERGYNEQFF
clone size: NA; J gene: TRBJ2-7; V gene: TRBV29-1; CDR3 protein: CSVKIGTGYEQYF
clone size: NA; J gene: TRBJ2-7; V gene: TRBV28; CDR3 protein: CASSYLGGGEQYF
clone size: NA; J gene: TRBJ2-7; V gene: TRBV27; CDR3 protein: CASSSLGHYEQYF
clone size: NA; J gene: TRBJ2-5; V gene: TRBV5-1; CDR3 protein: CASSFSETQYF
clone size: NA; J gene: TRBJ2-3; V gene: TRBV6-2/TRBV6-3; CDR3 protein: CASSYSRGTNHRDTQYF
clone size: NA; J gene: TRBJ2-7; V gene: TRBV11-2; CDR3 protein: CASSLWDSFTYEQYF
clone size: NA; J gene: TRBJ1-6; V gene: TRBV30; CDR3 protein: CAWTEGLYNSPLHF
clone size: NA; J gene: TRBJ2-7; V gene: TRBV9; CDR3 protein: CASSAGSSGTYEQYF
clone size: NA; J gene: TRBJ1-1; V gene: TRBV12-5; CDR3 protein: CASGLVALNTEAFF
clone size: NA; J gene: TRBJ1-3; V gene: TRBV5-5; CDR3 protein: CASSAGRNSGNTIYF
clone size: NA; J gene: TRBJ2-1; V gene: TRBV20-1; CDR3 protein: CSARGPGYEQFF
clone size: NA; J gene: TRBJ2-5; V gene: TRBV13; CDR3 protein: CASSLASSGEETQYF
clone size: medium-sized; J gene: TRBJ1-5; V gene: TRBV4-3; CDR3 protein: CASSQGTASNQPQHF
clone size: NA; J gene: TRBJ2-7; V gene: TRBV6-2/TRBV6-3; CDR3 protein: CASSRGGTSVYEQYF
clone size: NA; J gene: TRBJ1-5; V gene: TRBV6-2/TRBV6-3; CDR3 protein: CASRRPYSNQPQHF
clone size: NA; J gene: TRBJ2-7; V gene: TRBV5-6; CDR3 protein: CASSLDIYEQYF
clone size: NA; J gene: TRBJ1-1; V gene: TRBV7-2; CDR3 protein: CASSSARLASF
clone size: NA; J gene: TRBJ2-2; V gene: TRBV5-6; CDR3 protein: CASSLGFNTGELFF
clone size: NA; J gene: TRBJ2-7; V gene: TRBV9; CDR3 protein: CASSVGLAYEQYF
clone size: NA; J gene: TRBJ2-7; V gene: TRBV5-1; CDR3 protein: CASSLGTGGGYEQYF
clone size: NA; J gene: TRBJ2-1; V gene: TRBV12-3/TRBV12-4; CDR3 protein: CASSFIASPTPNEQFF
clone size: NA; J gene: TRBJ2-7; V gene: TRBV6-5; CDR3 protein: CASSYLIGGGEQYF
clone size: NA; J gene: TRBJ2-3; V gene: TRBV5-1; CDR3 protein: CASARQDTDTQYF
clone size: NA; J gene: TRBJ1-1; V gene: TRBV13; CDR3 protein: CASSSENTEAFF
clone size: NA; J gene: TRBJ2-2; V gene: TRBV9; CDR3 protein: CASSVAQGSTGELFF
clone size: NA; J gene: TRBJ2-7; V gene: TRBV7-6; CDR3 protein: CASSLMESVAGVAYEQYF
clone size: NA; J gene: TRBJ1-1; V gene: TRBV2; CDR3 protein: CASRMTGGPNTEAFF
clone size: NA; J gene: TRBJ2-1; V gene: TRBV25-1; CDR3 protein: CASSDLGGGDYNEQFF
clone size: NA; J gene: TRBJ2-1; V gene: TRBV28; CDR3 protein: CASSLWTSGYYNEQFF
clone size: NA; J gene: TRBJ2-1; V gene: TRBV7-6; CDR3 protein: CASSLVGGRNEQFF
clone size: NA; J gene: TRBJ2-1; V gene: TRBV10-1; CDR3 protein: CASMVGPGLTYNEQFF
clone size: NA; J gene: TRBJ1-5; V gene: TRBV2; CDR3 protein: CAAGRGKNQPQHF
clone size: NA; J gene: TRBJ2-1; V gene: TRBV20-1; CDR3 protein: CSARDLDGSSYNEQFF
clone size: NA; J gene: TRBJ1-2; V gene: TRBV27; CDR3 protein: CARSSGQGGGYTF
clone size: NA; J gene: TRBJ2-5; V gene: TRBV9; CDR3 protein: CASSVGQTSEETQYF
clone size: NA; J gene: TRBJ2-7; V gene: TRBV29-1; CDR3 protein: CSVRDSYEQYF
clone size: NA; J gene: TRBJ1-2; V gene: TRBV6-2/TRBV6-3; CDR3 protein: CASSLAAAYGYTF
clone size: NA; J gene: TRBJ2-7; V gene: TRBV7-8; CDR3 protein: CASSLGFRGTAPYEQYF
clone size: NA; J gene: TRBJ1-5; V gene: TRBV4-3; CDR3 protein: CASSQDLPVDSNQPQHF
clone size: NA; J gene: TRBJ2-5; V gene: TRBV7-9; CDR3 protein: CASSLPRDQETQYF
clone size: NA; J gene: TRBJ1-1; V gene: TRBV11-2; CDR3 protein: CASSLYLMGNTEAFF
clone size: medium-sized; J gene: TRBJ1-1; V gene: TRBV9; CDR3 protein: CASSRGQKNTEAFF